What follows are 32 T cell receptor beta chains derived from one specimen sequenced in a study of blood T cell repertoires in COVID-19. Generated by immunoSEQ multiplex PCR, the TCRdb table keeps only in-frame clones and is missing some. The sample lists 200,000 to 300,000 clones, about 83% seen once, with 5.5% in the top ten. The sequenced material came from peripheral blood. These receptors all stem from a human donor in a cohort sampled during active COVID-19.

This clone appeared a single time. This chain connects TRBV11-3 to TRBJ2-3, with 7 bases that match TRBD2. The CDR3 is 15 amino acids. The germline CDR1 and CDR2 sequences are SGHNT and YENEEA. V trimming: 5 bases; J trimming: 2 bases; junction bases outside the gene matches: 7. CDR3 nucleotide sequence: TGTGCCAGCAGCCGGGGGGACGGAAACACAGATACGCAGTATTTT. This encodes CASSRGDGNTDTQYF.

The V and J genes are TRBV5-5 and TRBJ1-5; 11 bases are a match to TRBD1. Germline trimming cut 3 bases from V and 0 bases from J; bases unmatched to any gene: 2. This CDR3 contains 16 residues. The germline CDR1 and CDR2 sequences are SGHKS and YYEKEE (reference sequence). The CDR3 DNA is TGTGCCAGCAGCTGGGGGACAGGGGGTAGCAATCAGCCCCAGCATTTT. It codes for CASSWGTGGSNQPQHF.

The gene calls are TRBV3-1 (or the pseudogene TRBV3-2) and TRBJ1-2, with 7 bases aligning to TRBD1. J lost 1 base, V lost 4 bases, and 3 bases had no gene match. CDR1 LGHDT and CDR2 YNNKEL come from the germline V gene (reference sequence). The CDR3 is made up of 14 amino acids. The CDR3 nucleotides read TGTGCCAGCAGCCGTTCAGGGGGTAACTATGGCTACACCTTC. Encoded protein: CASSRSGGNYGYTF.

V gene TRBV5-6 combines with J gene TRBJ2-7; 9 bases match TRBD1. Looked up from germline, CDR1 is SGHDT and CDR2 is YYEEEE. This CDR3 has 15 amino acids. V lost 1 base to trimming and J lost 2 bases; unmatched junction nucleotides: 4. The CDR3 DNA follows: TGTGCCAGCAGCTTGATGGGACAGGGCGCCTACGAGCAGTACTTC. Translating it yields CASSLMGQGAYEQYF. Full variable domain (rest looked up from reference TRBV5-6 and TRBJ2-7): DAGVTQSPTHLIKTRGQQVTLRCSPKSGHDTVSWYQQALGQGPQFIFQYYEEEERQRGNFPDRFSGHQFPNYSSELNVNALLLGDSALYLCASSLMGQGAYEQYFGPGTRLTVT.

J is TRBJ2-5 and V is TRBV2; D is ambiguous. The V end lost 4 bases, the J end lost 3 bases, and 3 bases lay between the germline ends. Germline-derived CDR1 and CDR2 are SNHLY and FYNNEI. The CDR3 loop spans 11 amino acids. The chain's CDR3 is CASSAEETQYF. For the CDR3, the DNA is TGTGCCAGCAGTGCGGAAGAGACCCAGTACTTC.

The V call is TRBV9, the J call TRBJ1-1; no clear D gene. The V and J ends lost 0 bases and 3 bases respectively, with 6 bases between them. CDR3 length: 13 amino acids. The germline CDR1 and CDR2 sequences are SGDLS and YYNGEE. CDR3: CASSVEGDTEAFF. In DNA form, the CDR3 reads TGTGCCAGCAGCGTAGAGGGAGACACTGAAGCTTTCTTT.

The chain recombines TRBV5-8 with TRBJ2-5; D may be TRBD1 (5 bases). CDR3 length equals 14 residues. The V end was cut by 4 bases, the J end by 2 bases, with 12 bases between. Looked up from germline, CDR1 is SGHTS and CDR2 is YDEGEE. CDR3 in DNA: TGTGCCAGCAGCCAACCGACAGTTCAAGAGACCCAGTACTTC. This codes for CASSQPTVQETQYF.

J is TRBJ2-3 and V is TRBV18; 13 bases are shared with TRBD2. V shed 3 bases, J shed 3 bases, and the junction held 12 bases outside the gene matches. The germline V gene encodes CDR1 KGHSH and CDR2 LQKENI. The CDR3 spans 19 residues. The CDR3 sequence is CASSPNLLAGGPVTDTQYF. The CDR3 region has the DNA TGTGCCAGCTCACCGAACCTACTAGCGGGGGGGCCGGTGACAGATACGCAGTATTTT. Together with reference TRBV18 and TRBJ2-3, the CDR3 gives the full variable domain: NAGVMQNPRHLVRRRGQEARLRCSPMKGHSHVYWYRQLPEEGLKFMVYLQKENIIDESGMPKERFSAEFPKEGPSILRIQQVVRGDSAAYFCASSPNLLAGGPVTDTQYFGPGTRLTVL.

This chain connects TRBV20-1 to TRBJ1-2; 7 nucleotides match TRBD1. The length of the CDR3 is 13 residues. CDR1 and CDR2 from the germline V gene are DFQATT and SNEGSKA (reference sequence). V lost 3 bases and J lost 3; bases outside the gene matches: 4. Written as DNA, the CDR3 is TGCAGTGCTAGTTCGACAGGGTACTATGGCTACACCTTC. Amino acid sequence: CSASSTGYYGYTF.

This chain joins TRBV28 and TRBJ2-7, with TRBD2 identical over 11 bases. The CDR3 is 15 amino acids. From germline, CDR1 is MDHEN and CDR2 SYDVKM. The ends lost 5 bases at V and 5 bases at J; junction bases unmatched: 8. CDR3: CASSRRTSGRNEQYF. CDR3 nucleotide sequence: TGTGCCAGCAGTCGTCGAACTAGCGGGAGAAACGAGCAGTACTTC.

The chain uses TRBV10-3 and TRBJ2-3; 10 nucleotides agree with TRBD1. The CDR3 loop spans 15 amino acids. J lost 2 bases, V lost 8 bases, and 7 bases had no gene match. Per germline, CDR1 ENHRY and CDR2 SYGVKD. CDR3 sequence: CAIGPGQGNTDTQYF. CDR3 nucleotide sequence: TGTGCCATCGGACCGGGACAGGGGAACACAGATACGCAGTATTTT.

This clone was observed a handful of times. This chain links TRBV6-1 with TRBJ1-2; D possibly corresponds to TRBD1 (6 bases). Trimming took 5 bases from V and 1 from J, leaving 8 bases between them. CDR1 MNHNS and CDR2 SASEGT come from the germline V gene. This CDR3 spans 13 amino acids. CDR3 region: CASSPRGNYGYTF. CDR3 sequence (DNA): TGTGCCAGCAGTCCCAGGGGTAACTATGGCTACACCTTC.

This sequence joins TRBV11-2 and TRBJ2-1; 9 bases match TRBD2. V lost 4 bases, J lost 5 bases, and 9 bases stayed unmatched. The CDR3 length is 16 residues. Germline V gene lookup returns CDR1 SGHAT and CDR2 FQNNGV. The CDR3 DNA follows: TGTGCCAGCAGCTCGAATGCGGGACTAGCCCACAATGAGCAGTTCTTC. As protein: CASSSNAGLAHNEQFF.

The chain carries TRBV2 and TRBJ1-2; 7 nucleotides match TRBD1. Per the germline V gene, CDR1 is SNHLY and CDR2 is FYNNEI. Trimming cost V 7 bases and J 2 bases; bases outside gene matches: 10. CDR3 length equals 15 residues. CDR3 sequence (DNA): TGTGCCAGCACCCTCATAACGACAGGGAACTATGGCTACACCTTC. Its translation: CASTLITTGNYGYTF.

This clone was counted a few times. The chain joins TRBV7-8 to TRBJ2-1; D assignment may be TRBD1 or TRBD2 (6 bases each). Trimming cost V 5 bases and J 7 bases, with 15 bases left between them. Germline V CDR1 and CDR2: SGHVS, FQNEAQ. The CDR3 sequence is 14 residues long. CDR3 in amino acids: CASSRGQESNEQFF. DNA of the CDR3: TGTGCCAGCAGCCGGGGGCAAGAGTCGAATGAGCAGTTCTTC.

This chain connects TRBV10-3 to TRBJ2-7, with 7 bases matching TRBD2. CDR1 and CDR2 from the germline V gene are ENHRY and SYGVKD. This CDR3 contains 14 residues. V dropped 6 bases and J dropped 0; count of bases not matched to a gene: 5. DNA of the CDR3: TGTGCCATCAGGAGCGGGGTCATCTCCTACGAGCAGTACTTC. As protein: CAIRSGVISYEQYF.

The chain employs TRBV7-2 and TRBJ1-5, with a tentative D call TRBD1 (5 bases). The CDR3 is made up of 13 amino acids. The V gene lost 3 bases and the J gene lost 5 bases, with 8 bases spanning the gap. From germline, CDR1 is SGHTA and CDR2 FQGNSA. The CDR3 here is CASSFGGDQPQHF. CDR3 DNA sequence: TGTGCCAGCAGCTTCGGGGGGGATCAGCCCCAGCATTTT. The full variable domain, completed using reference TRBV7-2 and TRBJ1-5, is GAGVSQSPSNKVTEKGKDVELRCDPISGHTALYWYRQSLGQGLEFLIYFQGNSAPDKSGLPSDRFSAERTGGSVSTLTIQRTQQEDSAVYLCASSFGGDQPQHFGDGTRLSIL.

The chain combines TRBV5-1 with TRBJ2-3, with 12 bases fitting TRBD2. There are 14 residues in the CDR3. V shed 5 bases and J 5 bases; nucleotides not matched to a gene: 3. CDR1 is SGHRS, CDR2 YFSETQ, per germline. The CDR3 region is CASSTSGRRDTQYF. DNA for the CDR3: TGCGCCAGCAGTACTAGCGGGAGGAGAGATACGCAGTATTTT. The whole variable domain, remainder taken from reference TRBV5-1 and TRBJ2-3, is KAGVTQTPRYLIKTRGQQVTLSCSPISGHRSVSWYQQTPGQGLQFLFEYFSETQRNKGNFPGRFSGRQFSNSRSEMNVSTLELGDSALYLCASSTSGRRDTQYFGPGTRLTVL.

The chain has TRBV6-2 or TRBV6-3 and TRBJ2-1; 10 bases fit TRBD2. J lost 5 bases, V lost 4 bases, and 20 bases had no gene match. Germline assignment: CDR1 MNHEY and CDR2 SVGEGT. This CDR3 spans 20 amino acids. The CDR3 region has the DNA TGTGCCAGCAGTTCCCTCCTGGGTAGCGGGAGGTTGGTAGTACACAATGAGCAGTTCTTC. It encodes CASSSLLGSGRLVVHNEQFF.

The V call is TRBV6-5, the J call TRBJ1-3; D is undetermined. CDR1 is MNHEY, CDR2 SVGAGI, per germline. The CDR3 totals 13 residues. The germline V and J ends were trimmed by 8 bases and 2 bases, with 10 bases remaining between them. In DNA, the CDR3 is TGTGCCAGCCGGGGTTTTCCTGGAAACACCATATATTTT. Protein sequence: CASRGFPGNTIYF.

The chain joins TRBV19 to TRBJ2-5; possible D gene TRBD1, 6 bases. From germline, CDR1 is LNHDA and CDR2 SQIVND (reference sequence). V was clipped by 5 bases and J by 5 bases, with 18 bases between them. The CDR3 has 15 amino acids. The CDR3 coding sequence is TGTGCCAGTAGTCTTGACAGGACAACAGGGGAGACCCAGTACTTC. The encoded protein is CASSLDRTTGETQYF. Using reference TRBV19 and TRBJ2-5 for the parts outside the CDR3, the full variable domain is DGGITQSPKYLFRKEGQNVTLSCEQNLNHDAMYWYRQDPGQGLRLIYYSQIVNDFQKGDIAEGYSVSREKKESFPLTVTSAQKNPTAFYLCASSLDRTTGETQYFGPGTRLLVL.

The rearrangement links TRBV18 to TRBJ2-7; 9 positions match TRBD1. The CDR3 is 15 amino acids. V lost 3 bases and J lost 3; bases outside the gene matches: 6. Germline V gene data show CDR1 as KGHSH and CDR2 as LQKENI. The CDR3 region has the DNA TGTGCCAGCTCACCGACATTGGGACAGGGCTACGAGCAGTACTTC. Translated: CASSPTLGQGYEQYF.

The V gene is TRBV6-1, the J gene TRBJ1-2; no firm D call. Germline values: CDR1 MNHNS, CDR2 SASEGT. Trimming shortened V by 1 base and J by 8 bases, and 11 bases separated the two germline ends. The CDR3 loop spans 13 amino acids. CDR3 amino acids: CASSEGSPSGYTF. CDR3 bases: TGTGCCAGCAGTGAAGGGAGTCCGTCAGGCTACACCTTC.

V and J are TRBV27 and TRBJ1-1; possibly TRBD1 for D (6 bases). The CDR3 has 14 amino acids. Germline V gene sequence: CDR1 MNHEY, CDR2 SMNVEV (reference sequence). Trimming removed 8 bases at V and 4 bases at J, with 17 bases between. The CDR3 protein is CASLRGGASTEAFF. Here the CDR3 DNA reads TGTGCCAGCCTAAGGGGGGGGGCGAGCACTGAAGCTTTCTTT.

This sequence joins TRBV28 and TRBJ2-7, with D perhaps matching TRBD2 (6 bases). Per the germline V gene, CDR1 is MDHEN and CDR2 is SYDVKM. V was pared by 6 bases and J by 2 bases, with 14 bases between. The length of the CDR3 is 14 residues. This CDR3 is CASRGTGTPYEQYF. The DNA of the CDR3 is TGTGCCAGCAGGGGCACCGGGACTCCCTACGAGCAGTACTTC.

This chain uses TRBV9 with TRBJ2-2; D unclear. Germline V gene data show CDR1 as SGDLS and CDR2 as YYNGEE. The ends were cut back, 6 bases at V and 1 base at J, with 7 bases in the middle. This CDR3 contains 13 residues. CDR3 DNA: TGTGCCAGCAATCGAGAGAACACCGGGGAGCTGTTTTTT. Amino acid sequence: CASNRENTGELFF.

This clone was recorded at least ten times. The rearrangement links TRBV7-9 to TRBJ1-2; D perhaps matches TRBD1 (6 bases). V was shortened by 2 bases and J by 5 bases, with 9 bases between the two germline ends. Germline-derived CDR1 and CDR2 are SEHNR and FQNEAQ (reference sequence). The CDR3 is made up of 13 amino acids. The CDR3 coding sequence is TGTGCCAGCAGCTTAACAGGGTCATATGGCTACACCTTC. It is translated as CASSLTGSYGYTF.

V gene TRBV9 combines with J gene TRBJ1-2; no clear D gene. The germline V gene has CDR1 SGDLS and CDR2 YYNGEE. The CDR3 covers 12 residues. V was shortened by 4 bases and J by 7 bases, with 11 bases between the two germline ends. Here the CDR3 reads CASSKEGSGYTF. DNA for the CDR3: TGTGCCAGCAGCAAAGAGGGCAGTGGCTACACCTTC.

The gene calls are TRBV5-1 and TRBJ1-1; D unclear. The V and J ends lost 0 bases and 8 bases respectively, with 11 bases between them. Per the germline V gene, CDR1 is SGHRS and CDR2 is YFSETQ. The CDR3 contains 13 residues. CDR3 nucleotide sequence: TGCGCCAGCAGCTTGGAGCTCAGAGGGGAAGCTTTCTTT. It translates to CASSLELRGEAFF.

V is TRBV4-1 and J is TRBJ2-1; 8 nucleotides line up with TRBD2. CDR3 length: 15 amino acids. Trimming took 10 bases from V and 9 from J; bases not matched to a gene: 17. Germline V gene lookup returns CDR1 MGHRA and CDR2 YSYEKL. This chain's CDR3 is CATSDGTRSHGEQFF. The CDR3 nucleotides read TGCGCCACTAGTGACGGGACTAGGTCACATGGTGAGCAGTTCTTC.

This clone was counted between two and nine times. V usage is TRBV6-6 and J usage is TRBJ2-7; 9 nucleotides line up with TRBD2. The germline CDR1 and CDR2 sequences are MNHNY and SVGAGI (reference sequence). The CDR3 runs 13 residues. Germline trimming cut 2 bases from V and 6 bases from J; bases unmatched to any gene: 2. CDR3 amino acids: CASSYGGGGEQYF. The CDR3 nucleotides are TGTGCCAGCAGTTACGGCGGGGGGGGCGAGCAGTACTTC.

The J gene is TRBJ2-4, the V gene TRBV7-2, with TRBD2 as a possible D gene (5 bases). The ends were cut back, 4 bases at V and 8 bases at J, with 15 bases in the middle. This CDR3 has 14 amino acids. Germline CDR1 SGHTA, CDR2 FQGNSA. The CDR3 reads CASSSSSSRDIQYF. The CDR3 nucleotides are TGTGCCAGCAGCTCCTCGAGCTCGAGGGACATTCAGTACTTC.